Presented here are 30 T cell receptor beta chains from one specimen sequenced in a study of blood T cells in healthy people across ages. The authors ran a second PCR of 7 to 11 cycles using a sample-barcoded 5' primer and a J-beta primer mix. TCRdb called the 5' RACE reads again in MiXCR, with one record for every CDR3 protein. Of 650,000 to 1,000,000 distinct CDR3 sequences in the sample, under 40% were seen once. The source material was blood. These receptors all come from a man younger than 35 in good health.

Details on this clonotype: The germline gene is not matched at one end of the junction; a read error may be the cause. DNA of the CDR3: TGTGCCAGCAGTACCTCAGACAGTTCCCTTAACCATGGCTACACCTTC. Its protein product is CASSTSDSSLNHGYTF. V usage is TRBV12-3 or TRBV12-4 and J usage is TRBJ1-2, with D perhaps TRBD1 (5 bases). The CDR3 is 16 amino acids.

CDR3 DNA sequence: TGCGCCAGCAGCTCCATGACCTCCCTTTCCGAAAAACTGTTTTTT. This codes for CASSSMTSLSEKLFF. V gene TRBV5-1 combines with J gene TRBJ1-4; D is unresolved. From germline, CDR1 is SGHRS and CDR2 YFSETQ. CDR3 length: 15 amino acids. V lost 3 bases and J 8 bases, leaving 17 bases between the germline ends.

On this clonotype itself: A much larger clone lies one base from this, so it may be a read error. The CDR3 loop reads CSARAGGRVGDRQYF. The DNA of the CDR3 is TGCAGTGCTAGAGCGGGGGGGCGCGTCGGAGATAGGCAGTATTTT. This chain uses TRBV20-1 with TRBJ2-3, with TRBD2 identical over 8 bases. Germline assignment: CDR1 DFQATT and CDR2 SNEGSKA (reference sequence). The CDR3 length is 15 residues.

This clonotype was seen at least ten times. The rearrangement links TRBV4-1 to TRBJ2-5; TRBD2 matches at 10 bases. The CDR3 extends over 17 amino acids. Germline V CDR1 and CDR2: MGHRA, YSYEKL. V was pared by 3 bases and J by 5 bases, with 12 bases of the junction left unmatched. Here the CDR3 DNA reads TGCGCCAGCAGCCATCCCATGGGGCTAGCGGGGGTGGAGACCCAGTACTTC. Translated, it gives CASSHPMGLAGVETQYF.

The V gene is TRBV2, the J gene TRBJ1-2, with D unclear. Trimming took 1 base from V and 2 from J, leaving 5 bases between them. The CDR3 is made up of 13 amino acids. Germline V gene sequence: CDR1 SNHLY, CDR2 FYNNEI. CDR3 in DNA: TGTGCCAGCAGTGAAGGGGAAAACTATGGCTACACCTTC. This codes for CASSEGENYGYTF. Combining the CDR3 with reference TRBV2 and TRBJ1-2 gives the whole variable domain EPEVTQTPSHQVTQMGQEVILRCVPISNHLYFYWYRQILGQKVEFLVSFYNNEISEKSEIFDDQFSVERPDGSNFTLKIRSTKLEDSAMYFCASSEGENYGYTFGSGTRLTVV.

A note on this clonotype: A much larger clone differs from this one at a single base, so this may be a read error. The V call is TRBV20-1, the J call TRBJ2-6, with unresolved D. This CDR3 is built from 15 residues. The germline CDR1 and CDR2 sequences are DFQATT and SNEGSKA (reference sequence). The DNA of the CDR3 is TGCAGTGCTAGAGATAGTGGGTCTGAGGCCAACGTCCTGACTTTC. Its translation: CSARDSGSEANVLTF.

The chain has TRBV30 and TRBJ1-1; D ambiguous. V was cut by 5 bases and J by 2 bases, with 21 bases left in between. Germline values: CDR1 GTSNPN, CDR2 SVGIG (reference sequence). The CDR3 covers 16 residues. CDR3 in DNA: TGTGCCTGGGGAAATAGTGGTGGGAGGATAAACACTGAAGCTTTCTTT. Its translation is CAWGNSGGRINTEAFF.

In its sample, this clonotype was seen many times. The gene calls are TRBV7-9 and TRBJ2-5, with D uncertain. The CDR3 is 13 amino acids. Germline V gene lookup returns CDR1 SEHNR and CDR2 FQNEAQ (reference sequence). The V gene lost 3 bases and the J gene lost 2 bases, with 7 bases spanning the gap. The CDR3 region is CASSLGSQETQYF. DNA for the CDR3: TGTGCCAGCAGCTTGGGCAGTCAAGAGACCCAGTACTTC.

The chain couples TRBV7-9 to TRBJ1-6; 8 bases map to TRBD1. The ends lost 4 bases at V and 4 bases at J; junction bases unmatched: 9. The germline V gene has CDR1 SEHNR and CDR2 FQNEAQ (reference sequence). The CDR3 runs to 17 residues. Here the CDR3 reads CASSYYDYRGYNSPLHF. The DNA for the CDR3 is TGTGCCAGCAGCTACTATGACTACAGGGGGTATAATTCACCCCTCCACTTT.

The chain joins TRBV7-2 to TRBJ2-5; TRBD1 matches at 7 bases. This CDR3 region has 13 residues. The germline gives CDR1 SGHTA, CDR2 FQGNSA. J gave up 11 bases and V 5 bases, and 11 bases lay outside the gene matches. The CDR3: CASSPDRDNEQYF. In DNA, the CDR3 is TGTGCCAGCAGCCCCGACAGGGACAATGAGCAGTACTTC.

In its sample, this clonotype was seen a few times. The chain combines TRBV30 with TRBJ1-2; TRBD1 matches 7 bases. The ends lost 0 bases at V and 4 bases at J; junction bases unmatched: 5. CDR1 is GTSNPN and CDR2 is SVGIG in the germline V gene (reference sequence). The length of the CDR3 is 14 residues. CDR3 region: CAWSVDGTVYGYTF. The CDR3 DNA reads as TGTGCCTGGAGTGTAGACGGGACAGTCTATGGCTACACCTTC.

Here the CDR3 DNA reads TGTGCCAGCAGTGATACAGGGGTTCATGACTTCTACGAGCAGTACTTC. This sequence encodes CASSDTGVHDFYEQYF. The chain has TRBV25-1 and TRBJ2-7, with 7 bases matching TRBD1. Per germline, CDR1 MGHDK and CDR2 SYGVNS. This CDR3 is 16 amino acids long. The junction had 11 bases not matched to a gene; V was cut back by 3 bases and J by 3 bases.

Notes on this clonotype: The junction and the germline gene differ at one end; a read error may be behind it. The chain combines TRBV11-2 with TRBJ1-6; 7 bases align to TRBD1. Per the germline V gene, CDR1 is SGHAT and CDR2 is FQNNGV. This CDR3 comprises 16 residues. The DNA for the CDR3 is TGTGCCGGCAGCGAACGCGGACAGGACAGGAATTCACCCCTCCACTTT. It translates to CAGSERGQDRNSPLHF.

V is TRBV7-9 and J is TRBJ2-2; the D is unclear. Per the germline V gene, CDR1 is SEHNR and CDR2 is FQNEAQ (reference sequence). With 5 bases removed from V and 6 bases from J, the gap between germline ends came to 7 bases. CDR3 length equals 12 residues. The CDR3 DNA is TGTGCCAGCAGCCAGCCCTCCGGGGAGCTGTTTTTT. Amino acids: CASSQPSGELFF.

The chain carries TRBV12-3 or TRBV12-4 and TRBJ2-1; 7 bases line up with TRBD2. This CDR3 is 16 amino acids long. The trim removed 5 bases at V and 10 bases at J, leaving 17 bases unmatched. CDR3 region: CASSTQLVGGPGEQFF. DNA for the CDR3: TGTGCCAGCAGTACTCAACTAGTGGGAGGGCCGGGGGAGCAGTTCTTC.

The chain has TRBV7-9 and TRBJ2-5; D perhaps matches TRBD1 (6 bases). The CDR3 runs to 16 residues. The germline V gene encodes CDR1 SEHNR and CDR2 FQNEAQ (reference sequence). The germline V and J ends were trimmed by 4 bases and 2 bases, with 17 bases remaining between them. Here the CDR3 DNA reads TGTGCCAGCAGCTCGCAAACCGGGACATTACAAGAGACCCAGTACTTC. Translating it yields CASSSQTGTLQETQYF.

This clonotype was observed a few times. CDR3 in amino acids: CASMVSRGVYNEQFF. For the CDR3, the DNA is TGTGCCAGTATGGTTAGCCGGGGGGTGTACAATGAGCAGTTCTTC. The chain uses TRBV19 and TRBJ2-1, with 7 bases fitting TRBD2. V was pared by 7 bases and J by 4 bases, with 10 bases of the junction left unmatched. Germline CDR1 is LNHDA and CDR2 is SQIVND (reference sequence). The CDR3 covers 15 residues.

The sample holds a few counts of this clonotype. The V and J genes are TRBV3-1 and TRBJ2-1, with 9 bases matching TRBD2. The CDR3 consists of 21 residues. V shed 4 bases, J shed 0 bases, and the junction held 19 bases outside the gene matches. CDR1 LGHDT and CDR2 YNNKEL come from the germline V gene (reference sequence). CDR3 amino acids: CASSPFFFGGGGESSYNEQFF. The CDR3 bases are TGTGCCAGCAGCCCCTTCTTTTTCGGTGGCGGGGGGGAGAGCTCCTACAATGAGCAGTTCTTC.

This clonotype has only a few counts. J is TRBJ1-6 and V is TRBV7-9; a possible D gene is TRBD1 (6 bases). The CDR3 extends over 17 amino acids. Per germline, CDR1 SEHNR and CDR2 FQNEAQ (reference sequence). The V and J ends lost 7 bases and 5 bases respectively, with 21 bases between them. In DNA, the CDR3 is TGTGCCAGCATTCGAGTGAAGACAGGATTGAATAATTCACCCCTCCACTTT. This encodes CASIRVKTGLNNSPLHF.

This clonotype was picked up a small number of times. The rearrangement uses TRBV6-6 and TRBJ1-2; D remains unclear. The CDR3 length is 14 residues. From germline, CDR1 is MNHNY and CDR2 SVGAGI (reference sequence). Trimming took 2 bases from V and 7 from J, leaving 14 bases between them. The CDR3 sequence: CASSYVVEASGYTF. The CDR3 nucleotides read TGTGCCAGCAGTTACGTAGTGGAGGCAAGTGGCTACACCTTC.

This sequence joins TRBV5-1 and TRBJ1-6; possibly TRBD1 for D (6 bases). The V end was cut by 5 bases, the J end by 7 bases, with 16 bases between. The CDR3 is made up of 15 amino acids. From germline, CDR1 is SGHRS and CDR2 YFSETQ. CDR3 protein: CASRVSGGPNSPLHF. The DNA for the CDR3 is TGCGCCAGCAGAGTCTCTGGGGGGCCAAATTCACCCCTCCACTTT.

This clonotype appeared a few times. The chain couples TRBV25-1 to TRBJ2-5, with a tentative D call TRBD1 (6 bases). CDR1 is MGHDK, CDR2 SYGVNS, per germline. The V end was cut by 3 bases, the J end by 3 bases, with 8 bases between. This CDR3 region has 13 residues. DNA of the CDR3: TGTGCCAGCAGTGACAGGGGAGAAGAGACCCAGTACTTC. Its translation is CASSDRGEETQYF.

The V call is TRBV7-2, the J call TRBJ2-4, with D unresolved. This CDR3 region has 11 residues. V dropped 1 base and J dropped 9 bases, with 4 bases sitting between them. Germline CDR1 and CDR2: SGHTA and FQGNSA. This CDR3 reads CASSLESIQYF. The CDR3 DNA reads as TGTGCCAGCAGCTTAGAGAGCATTCAGTACTTC.

This clonotype was seen at least ten times. The chain carries TRBV4-2 and TRBJ2-1; maybe TRBD1 (6 bases). This CDR3 contains 16 residues. Germline lookup yields CDR1 LGHNA and CDR2 YNFKEQ. V was pared by 1 base and J by 3 bases, with 13 bases between. This CDR3 reads CASSQVDGQIYNEQFF. Written as DNA, the CDR3 is TGTGCCAGCAGCCAAGTTGATGGACAGATCTACAATGAGCAGTTCTTC.

V gene TRBV4-2 combines with J gene TRBJ2-7; TRBD1 agrees at 9 bases. CDR3 length equals 17 residues. V shed 0 bases, J shed 4 bases, and the junction held 10 bases outside the gene matches. Germline lookup yields CDR1 LGHNA and CDR2 YNFKEQ. CDR3 region: CASSQDERTGVPYEQYF. Written as DNA, the CDR3 is TGTGCCAGCAGCCAAGATGAGCGGACAGGGGTGCCGTACGAGCAGTACTTC.

This clonotype has just a few counts. The chain is built from TRBV2 and TRBJ1-5; 8 nucleotides agree with TRBD1. CDR3 size: 17 residues. V was pared by 8 bases and J by 2 bases, with 14 bases of the junction left unmatched. Germline V lookup: CDR1 SNHLY, CDR2 FYNNEI. The CDR3 bases are TGTGCCAGCGGGTTCACAGGGGGAGGATATGGCAATCAGCCCCAGCATTTT. Protein: CASGFTGGGYGNQPQHF. Using reference TRBV2 and TRBJ1-5 for the parts outside the CDR3, the full variable domain is EPEVTQTPSHQVTQMGQEVILRCVPISNHLYFYWYRQILGQKVEFLVSFYNNEISEKSEIFDDQFSVERPDGSNFTLKIRSTKLEDSAMYFCASGFTGGGYGNQPQHFGDGTRLSIL.

A few counts support this clonotype. V is TRBV20-1 and J is TRBJ2-3; 7 bases are a match to TRBD1. The germline V gene encodes CDR1 DFQATT and CDR2 SNEGSKA (reference sequence). CDR3 length: 14 amino acids. Trimming removed 1 base from V and 10 bases from J; junction bases left unmatched: 11. CDR3 DNA sequence: TGCAGTGCTAGAGGTGAGGGGGCCCGGGATCCGCAGTATTTT. Amino acid sequence: CSARGEGARDPQYF.

The V and J genes are TRBV7-9 and TRBJ1-2; D uncertain. Per germline, CDR1 SEHNR and CDR2 FQNEAQ (reference sequence). V dropped 4 bases and J dropped 5 bases, with 11 bases sitting between them. This CDR3 has 13 residues. CDR3 bases: TGTGCCAGCAGCTCCAACTCCGTTTATGGCTACACCTTC. Encoded protein: CASSSNSVYGYTF.

This clonotype has a handful of counts. This chain joins TRBV9 and TRBJ1-6; 8 bases are shared with TRBD1. Trimming removed 0 bases from V and 8 bases from J; junction bases left unmatched: 7. Germline V CDR1 and CDR2: SGDLS, YYNGEE. The CDR3 runs 16 residues. As DNA, the CDR3 is TGTGCCAGCAGCGTAGCGGGACAGGTTTTCGATTCACCCCTCCACTTT. Translating it yields CASSVAGQVFDSPLHF. The whole variable domain, remainder taken from reference TRBV9 and TRBJ1-6, is DSGVTQTPKHLITATGQRVTLRCSPRSGDLSVYWYQQSLDQGLQFLIQYYNGEERAKGNILERFSAQQFPDLHSELNLSSLELGDSALYFCASSVAGQVFDSPLHFGNGTRLTVT.

The chain carries TRBV20-1 and TRBJ1-2; TRBD1 aligns across 9 bases. This CDR3 has 14 amino acids. With 3 bases clipped from V and 6 bases from J, the junction kept 8 bases outside the gene matches. Germline V gene sequence: CDR1 DFQATT, CDR2 SNEGSKA (reference sequence). CDR3 DNA sequence: TGCAGTGCTAGTCTCCCCGGGACAGGGCATGGCTACACCTTC. It yields the protein CSASLPGTGHGYTF.